These 15 T cell receptor beta chains originate from one sample sequenced in a study of cytomegalovirus exposure and HLA in healthy donors listed by TCRdb under 2017. The library was made by the immunoSEQ multiplex PCR assay. The multiplex PCR relied on a mix of 60 forward primers for TCR Vbeta segments and 13 reverse primers for TCR Jbeta segments. TCRdb re-hosts the immuneACCESS table, in-frame sequences only. Its copies lack some clones; in the studies checked, an unresolved V gene accounts for under half of them, and the cause for the rest is not known. The sample table lists 200,000 to 300,000 clones, approximately 84% of them with a count of one. The ten top clones hold 2% of the sample. Sequences were obtained from PBMCs. The receptor set was obtained from a middle-aged woman in good health and CMV-seropositive.

The chain uses TRBV9 and TRBJ1-2, with a possible D match to TRBD1 (5 bases). Germline CDR1 and CDR2: SGDLS and YYNGEE. This CDR3 comprises 12 residues. V lost 3 bases, J lost 3 bases, and 6 bases lay in between. The CDR3 nucleotides are TGTGCCAGCAGCGGACAGTACTATGGCTACACCTTC. This sequence encodes CASSGQYYGYTF.

With regard to this clone: Other DNA sequences in the sample encode the same CDR3. The V gene is TRBV28, the J gene TRBJ1-2; no definite D call. The germline V gene encodes CDR1 MDHEN and CDR2 SYDVKM. This CDR3 comprises 11 residues. The V and J ends lost 6 bases and 4 bases respectively, with 6 bases between them. CDR3 amino acids: CASSPGYGYTF. The CDR3 nucleotides read TGTGCCAGCAGCCCCGGCTATGGCTACACCTTC.

The rearrangement links TRBV14 to TRBJ1-3, with a tentative D call TRBD1 (5 bases). Germline values: CDR1 SGHDN, CDR2 FVKESK. V shed 1 base and J shed 3 bases, with 13 bases lying between them. The CDR3 length is 16 residues. In nucleotides, the CDR3 is TGTGCCAGCAGCCAAGGATGGGGCGCCGATGGAAACACCATATATTTT. Encoded protein: CASSQGWGADGNTIYF.

The chain couples TRBV21-1 to TRBJ1-3; the D call in the table, TRBD1, was not verified against the DNA. TRBV21-1 is flagged as a pseudogene. This CDR3 region has 14 residues. CDR3 nucleotides: TGTGCCAGAAGACAGGGAGGAGCTGGAAACACCATATATTTT. Translation: CARRQGGAGNTIYF.

V is TRBV4-2 and J is TRBJ2-7, with 8 bases identical to TRBD2. V gave up 2 bases and J gave up 4 bases; unmatched junction bases: 7. The germline CDR1 and CDR2 sequences are LGHNA and YNFKEQ. The CDR3 contains 15 residues. DNA of the CDR3: TGTGCCAGCAGCCAACTAGCGGGCCTTTTTTACGAGCAGTACTTC. This gives the protein CASSQLAGLFYEQYF.

CDR3 bases: TGCGCCAGCTCCGTCCACAATGAGCAGTTCTTC. This codes for CASSVHNEQFF. The chain combines TRBV5-1 with TRBJ2-1, with no clear D. The CDR3 is 11 residues long. Germline assignment: CDR1 SGHRS and CDR2 YFSETQ. V was pared by 7 bases and J by 5 bases, with 7 bases between.

This rearrangement joins TRBV6-5 to TRBJ2-2; D perhaps matches TRBD1 (6 bases). Germline assignment: CDR1 MNHEY and CDR2 SVGAGI. Trimming took off 5 bases at V and 4 bases at J, with 8 bases between the two ends. This CDR3 contains 13 residues. This CDR3 reads CASSARGTGELFF. The CDR3 bases are TGTGCCAGCAGTGCCAGGGGCACCGGGGAGCTGTTTTTT.

The rearrangement joins TRBV30 to TRBJ2-5; the match to TRBD2 covers 10 bases. Trimming took 5 bases from V and 5 from J; bases not matched to a gene: 11. The CDR3 contains 15 residues. Germline CDR1 GTSNPN, CDR2 SVGIG (reference sequence). For the CDR3, the DNA is TGTGCCTGGGAGGAGCGGGAGGGCCGGGAGGAGACCCAGTACTTC. The encoded protein is CAWEEREGREETQYF.

The chain links TRBV30 to TRBJ1-6; 11 bases are shared with TRBD1. Germline CDR1 is GTSNPN and CDR2 is SVGIG (reference sequence). The CDR3 sequence is 15 residues long. V gave up 2 bases and J gave up 6 bases; unmatched junction bases: 3. CDR3 nucleotides: TGTGCCTGGAGTAAGGGGACAGGGGGTAATTCACCCCTCCACTTT. Translated: CAWSKGTGGNSPLHF.

This chain uses TRBV9 with TRBJ1-2; D is ambiguous. Trimming left V 4 bases short and J 2 bases short, with 15 bases between. Germline loops: CDR1 SGDLS, CDR2 YYNGEE. This CDR3 comprises 15 residues. CDR3 amino acids: CASSPRLNPNYGYTF. The CDR3 DNA sequence: TGTGCCAGCAGCCCCCGACTTAACCCAAACTATGGCTACACCTTC.

The rearrangement links TRBV9 to TRBJ2-5, with 8 bases fitting TRBD2. The length of the CDR3 is 14 residues. Losses at the gene ends were 4 bases for V and 1 base for J; bases not matched to a gene: 3. Per germline, CDR1 SGDLS and CDR2 YYNGEE. The CDR3 loop is CASSTSGTQETQYF. The CDR3 region has the DNA TGTGCCAGCAGCACTAGCGGAACCCAAGAGACCCAGTACTTC.

This rearrangement joins TRBV28 to TRBJ2-2; 8 positions match TRBD1. V gave up 8 bases and J gave up 4 bases; unmatched junction bases: 9. CDR1 and CDR2 from the germline V gene are MDHEN and SYDVKM. This CDR3 has 15 residues. The CDR3 coding sequence is TGTGCCAGCCACCGGGGACAGGCTGGCACCGGGGAGCTGTTTTTT. This encodes CASHRGQAGTGELFF.

The rearrangement uses TRBV25-1 and TRBJ1-1, with 7 bases identical to TRBD1. The CDR3 covers 13 residues. Germline values: CDR1 MGHDK, CDR2 SYGVNS. With V trimmed by 9 bases and J by 1 base, 5 bases remained unmatched. The CDR3 is CASSRTGNTEAFF. CDR3 DNA: TGTGCCAGTAGTAGGACAGGGAACACTGAAGCTTTCTTT.

The J gene is TRBJ1-2, the V gene TRBV28, with TRBD1 matching 8 bases. V shed 8 bases and J 2 bases; nucleotides not matched to a gene: 7. The CDR3 spans 14 residues. Germline CDR1 is MDHEN and CDR2 is SYDVKM. The DNA of the CDR3 is TGTGCCAGCGGCGACAGGGGATCAAACTATGGCTACACCTTC. It translates to CASGDRGSNYGYTF.

The chain links TRBV7-2 to TRBJ2-7, with TRBD2 identical over 11 bases. The CDR3 consists of 15 residues. CDR1 is SGHTA and CDR2 is FQGNSA in the germline V gene. V was clipped by 4 bases and J by 2 bases; unmatched bases: 4. CDR3 DNA sequence: TGTGCCAGCAGCTCCGCTAGCGGGGGGACCTACGAGCAGTACTTC. Its translation: CASSSASGGTYEQYF.